This T cell receptor (beta chain) came from a study of regulatory T cells in long-lasting Graves disease listed by TCRdb under 2021. General notes on the study: Persistent Graves' disease was defined as persistently positive TSH receptor autoantibodies together with antithyroid drug treatment for over 5 years. This study used TCR sequencing and RNA sequencing of peripheral blood to compare persistent Graves' disease patients against newly diagnosed Graves' disease patients. Antithyroid drugs had been taken for around 9.8 years on average by persistent Graves' disease patients in the clinical cohort. TCR sequencing covered around 13 persistent and 20 or so newly diagnosed Graves' disease patients, around 33 samples in total. The study was conducted in China and was registered as a clinical trial.

This clonotype has at least ten counts. This receptor's antigen is unknown. No qualities accompany the bases; no much larger clone lies one base away. Overall study results and their limits: Persistent patients shared more public clonotypes among themselves (2,741) than newly diagnosed patients did (nearly 1,000). Persistent disease showed preferential use of TRBV28, TRBJ1-2 and TRBJ2-5, whereas newly diagnosed disease favored TRBV20-1 and TRBJ2-1. The authors acknowledged the small sample size as a limitation that may reduce accuracy. Only the TCR beta chain was sequenced and analyzed. Lower TCR Shannon entropy and fewer highly expanded clones were observed in persistent Graves' disease patients than in newly diagnosed patients, which suggested clonal expansion. Only peripheral blood was studied, because thyroid tissue, the primary lesion, was inaccessible.

According to the study, the label for this sample's time point signals: persistent/refractory GD, antithyroid drugs over 5 years with positive TRAb. For both TCR sequencing and RNA sequencing, RNA was extracted from PBMCs in TRIzol. The diagnosis of Graves' disease was made according to American Thyroid Association guidelines. Recruitment of patients was carried out at an endocrinology department in Xi'an, China. Each patient gave 7.5 to 10 milliliters of peripheral blood, collected in an EDTA anticoagulant tube. Ficoll Paque Plus density gradient separation was used to isolate PBMCs, and no further T cell sorting was done. An Agilent 2100 Bioanalyzer and agarose gel were used to assess RNA quality, and a NanoDrop 2000 was used to measure RNA concentration. The CDR3 holds 13 amino acids from the cysteine to the phenylalanine. The sequence is cut down to CDR3 DNA, 39 bases in frame from base 1. V is trimmed back by 6 bases and J by 7 bases, and the junction contains 6 bases that no gene match accounts for.

To prepare the library, multiplex PCR was applied. Sequencing was performed on an Illumina HiSeq 4000. CDR3 regions were amplified by Arm-PCR with iRepertoire HTBI primers to construct TCR beta libraries. Gel purification was performed on PCR products prior to sequencing. From the authors' description of their analysis: A total of 60 to 80 TRBV and under 15 TRBJ segments were identified across samples and were used for gene usage analysis of CDR3 amino acid clonotypes. COPE and FqMerger were used to merge the filtered high-quality paired reads into contigs. Contigs were aligned with BLAST to IMGT TRBV, TRBD and TRBJ reference genes, and CDR3 was defined per IMGT. Any clonotype with a frequency above 0.1% was classified as a highly expanded clone. Shannon entropy served as the measure of repertoire diversity, while the Gini coefficient captured V-J evenness. Clonotypes shared by more than one individual were considered public. The public sequencing data were trimmed at Q25 with fastp and processed into clonotypes with MiXCR by TCRdb, which kept only in-frame beta chains. Rows with one shared CDR3 protein collapse into an entry with the most common genes and DNA. TCRdb, not the original authors, processed these V and J calls. This sample is represented by some 470,000 distinct CDR3 sequences; around a fifth of them were singletons. Roughly 7% of the sample is in the top ten clones.

The receptor comes from a female donor with Graves disease. Specimen: peripheral blood mononuclear cells (PBMCs), collected when the disease was refractory, from a patient treated with antithyroid drugs. In this chain, TRBV12-3 or TRBV12-4 is recombined with TRBJ1-2, with 9 middle bases fitting TRBD1. The CDR3 here reads CASRYGTGLGYTF. The DNA reads TGTGCCAGCAGATACGGGACAGGGCTTGGCTACACCTTC.